This T cell receptor (beta chain) was identified in a study of control samples from healthy donors and cancer patients. The germline V gene has CDR1 DFQATT and CDR2 SNEGSKA (reference sequence). V dropped 6 bases and J dropped 11 bases, with 16 bases sitting between them. The CDR3 length is 11 residues. Produced via immunoSEQ multiplex PCR; TCRdb's table is partial and in-frame only. The table records 15,000 to 20,000 clones, approximately 91% of them present only once. The chain uses TRBV20-1 and TRBJ1-2, with D unresolved. The material sequenced was PBMCs. The source is a man aged 60-69 years with head and neck cancer. In DNA, the CDR3 is TGCAGTGCAGCAGACGGAATTACTTACACCTTC. Its protein product is CSAADGITYTF.